This T cell receptor (beta chain) emerged from a study of follicular helper T cells after annual influenza vaccination. General study results and limits: Successive annual vaccinations recalled a recurrent oligoclonal ICOS+CD38+ cTfh response with influenza-specific clonotypes.

With regard to this clone: The antigen remains unidentified.

Method: immunoSEQ multiplex PCR; TCRdb's copy keeps in-frame clones and lacks some. The sample contains a few thousand clones, roughly 90% of which appear only once. V lost 5 bases and J lost 2; bases outside the gene matches: 5. Looked up from germline, CDR1 is SGHTA and CDR2 is FQGNSA. This CDR3 region has 15 residues. Time point specified: 2013-2014 season, 7 days after vaccination. Material: CXCR5+ CD38- circulating T follicular helper cells from blood, obtained 7 days after influenza vaccination. Subset of the sample: circulating Tfh, non-naive CD4+CXCR5+PD-1+ (ICOS+CD38+ or ICOS-CD38-). The V call is TRBV7-2, the J call TRBJ2-2, with 7 bases that match TRBD2. The sequence derives from an adult who received the influenza vaccine. The CDR3: CASSSRDYNTGELFF. CDR3 nucleotide sequence: TGTGCCAGCAGCAGCCGGGACTATAACACCGGGGAGCTGTTTTTT.